Listed below are T cell receptor beta chains from one sample, sequenced in a study of CD8 T cells in Susac syndrome. MiXCR was run by TCRdb on the immunoSEQ multiplex PCR reads, yielding one entry per CDR3 protein. The data show approximately 260,000 distinct CDR3 sequences, 90% to 97% seen once. The source material was CD4+ T cells from PBMCs. Every receptor here comes from a human donor with Susac syndrome. Both conserved end residues are part of each CDR3. A D gene is named only where the DNA matches it firmly. Some rows have no size entry. The others give once, few or many, or a class for an expanded clone.

NA,NA,TRBJ1-1,TRBV5-4,TGTGCCAGCAACCCTTCCTTAAACAGGGAGAGCACTGAAGCTTTCTTT,CASNPSLNRESTEAFF
NA,NA,TRBJ1-2,TRBV19,TGTGCCAGCCGCGGACTGGCGGGTATTGGCTACACCTTC,CASRGLAGIGYTF
NA,NA,TRBJ2-7,TRBV7-8,TGTGCCAGCAGCTTAAGGTGGGACCTTTACGAGCAGTACTTC,CASSLRWDLYEQYF
NA,NA,TRBJ2-5,TRBV20-1,TGCAGTGCTCAATGGGCCCCTGGGACCCAGTACTTC,CSAQWAPGTQYF
NA,NA,TRBJ1-1,TRBV28,TGTGCCAGCGGGGCAGGCGAAGCTTTCTTT,CASGAGEAFF
NA,once,TRBJ1-1,TRBV11-2,TGTGCCAGCAGCTTAGATGTGGCAGGGGTGGGAGCTTTCTTT,CASSLDVAGVGAFF
NA,NA,TRBJ2-6,TRBV29-1,TGCAGCGTTGAAGCTGGGGCCAACGTCCTGACTTTC,CSVEAGANVLTF
NA,NA,TRBJ2-2,TRBV4-1,TGCGCCAGCAGCCGGCCCGACTCGAACACCGGGGAGCTGTTTTTT,CASSRPDSNTGELFF
NA,NA,TRBJ2-4,TRBV12-3/TRBV12-4,TGTGCCACAGCGGCAGGGGAAGATGTTCTAGCCAAAAACATTCAGTACTTC,CATAAGEDVLAKNIQYF
NA,NA,TRBJ1-2,TRBV7-6,TGTGCCAGCAGCTTAGCAGGGACCTATGGCTACACCTTC,CASSLAGTYGYTF
NA,NA,TRBJ1-5,TRBV23-1,TGCGCCAGCCGAGGACAGCCCCACGAGCCCCAGCATTTT,CASRGQPHEPQHF
TRBD1,NA,TRBJ2-7,TRBV6-6,TGTGCCAGCACGGGGACAGAATACGAGCAGTACTTC,CASTGTEYEQYF
NA,NA,TRBJ2-5,TRBV29-1,TGCAGCGTTGCGGTTGAGACCCAGTACTTC,CSVAVETQYF
TRBD2,NA,TRBJ2-1,TRBV27,TGTGCCAGCAGTTTGACTAGCGGGAGGCTCTCCCACAATGAGCAGTTCTTC,CASSLTSGRLSHNEQFF
NA,few,TRBJ2-7,TRBV11-1,TGTGCCAGCAGCTTACACAGGGACGAGCAGTACTTC,CASSLHRDEQYF
NA,NA,TRBJ2-4,TRBV15,TGTGCCACCAGCAGAGCTGACCCCAAAAACATTCAGTACTTC,CATSRADPKNIQYF
NA,once,TRBJ2-7,TRBV15,TGTGCCACCAGCAAAATTACAGGGCCTTCCTACGAGCAGTACTTC,CATSKITGPSYEQYF
NA,once,TRBJ2-5,TRBV20-1,TGCAGTGCTAAGGTCTTCCCGAGAGGGGATCCATTGATCCTCCAAGAGACCCAGTACTTC,CSAKVFPRGDPLILQETQYF
TRBD2,NA,TRBJ2-1,TRBV9,TGTGCCAGCAGCGTAGGGAGGGGAGCGGGAGGGCCTTCTGAGCAGTTCTTC,CASSVGRGAGGPSEQFF
TRBD1,NA,TRBJ2-2,TRBV24-1,TGTGCCACCAGTGATCCGGGACAGGGGCAAACCGGGGAGCTGTTTTTT,CATSDPGQGQTGELFF
NA,NA,TRBJ2-1,TRBV11-3,TGTGCCAGCAGCTTAGGTGGGGAATCCTACAATGAGCAGTTCTTC,CASSLGGESYNEQFF
NA,few,TRBJ1-1,TRBV30,TGTGCCTGGAGTGTTAGAGGCCCTGAAGCTTTCTTT,CAWSVRGPEAFF
NA,NA,TRBJ1-1,TRBV27,TGTGCCAGCAGTCTCACTTACACGACCAAGGACACTGAAGCTTTCTTT,CASSLTYTTKDTEAFF
TRBD1,NA,TRBJ1-3,TRBV28,TGTGCCAGCAGAACCAGACAGGGCTCCGTCATATATTTT,CASRTRQGSVIYF
TRBD1,NA,TRBJ1-5,TRBV12-3/TRBV12-4,TGTGCCAGCAGTTTCAGGGGGGTCATTGAGCCCCAGCATTTT,CASSFRGVIEPQHF
TRBD1,NA,TRBJ2-5,TRBV2,TGTGCCAGCATGGGGACAGGCCAAGAGACCCAGTACTTC,CASMGTGQETQYF
NA,NA,TRBJ1-2,TRBV14,TGTGCCAGCAGCCAGATGGCCCACTATGGCTACACCTTC,CASSQMAHYGYTF
NA,NA,TRBJ2-7,TRBV25-1,TGTGCCAGCGACAAGGAGCCTTACTACGAGCAGTACTTC,CASDKEPYYEQYF
TRBD1,NA,TRBJ1-1,TRBV12-3/TRBV12-4,TGTGCCAGCAATCATAACAGACAGGGCAAAGCTTTCTTT,CASNHNRQGKAFF
NA,NA,TRBJ2-7,TRBV29-1,TGCAGCGTTGTCCAGCACGAGCAGTACTTC,CSVVQHEQYF
TRBD2,NA,TRBJ2-7,TRBV20-1,TGCAGTGCTCACCCTGGACTAGCGGGAGCCCTATCCGATTTCTACGAGCAGTACTTC,CSAHPGLAGALSDFYEQYF
NA,NA,TRBJ2-6,TRBV5-1,TGCGCCAGCAGCTTGGACACTGGGGCCAACGTCCTGACTTTC,CASSLDTGANVLTF
NA,NA,TRBJ2-1,TRBV10-3,TGTGCCATCGCTCGGGACGAGGACAATGAGCAGTTCTTC,CAIARDEDNEQFF
TRBD2,NA,TRBJ2-7,TRBV27,TGTGCCAGCAGTCCGAGGACTAGCGGGAGTACAGGGCAGTACTTC,CASSPRTSGSTGQYF
NA,NA,TRBJ1-2,TRBV5-4,TGTGCCAGCAGCTTGGTGGGTAGGCCCCTATTTGGCTACACCTTC,CASSLVGRPLFGYTF
TRBD2,NA,TRBJ2-1,TRBV4-2,TGTGCCAGCAGCCCGGGGGGACTAGCCAATGAGCAGTTCTTC,CASSPGGLANEQFF
NA,NA,TRBJ2-5,TRBV20-1,TGCAGCCCGACTCTCCAAGAGACCCAGTACTTC,CSPTLQETQYF